The clone carrying this T cell receptor beta chain was seen only a few times. Its antigen is unknown. The entry originates in a study of lymphopenia after photon versus proton radiotherapy. Clones were sequenced by immunoSEQ multiplex PCR, and TCRdb holds only the in-frame ones, with some missing. This sample has some 55,000 clones, with more than 75% found just once. The study's findings and limits: Oligoclonal CD8+ Temra expansion after nadir drove photon patients' diversity drop. Photon-treated patients lost naive T cells and TCR diversity; proton-treated stayed stable. Post-nadir TCR diversity decline inversely tracked overall survival among those who died.

The sample here was peripheral blood, taken from a patient treated with photon-based radiotherapy. The sequence came from a man aged 35-49 years with gastric cancer.

The CDR3 loop is CASSVGTGEGTEAFF. The CDR3 region has the DNA TGTGCCAGCAGCGTCGGGACAGGGGAAGGGACTGAAGCTTTCTTT. The rearrangement links TRBV9 to TRBJ1-1; 10 bases line up with TRBD1. The CDR3 sequence is 15 residues long. In germline, CDR1 is SGDLS, CDR2 YYNGEE. V was pared by 2 bases and J by 5 bases, with 6 bases of the junction left unmatched.